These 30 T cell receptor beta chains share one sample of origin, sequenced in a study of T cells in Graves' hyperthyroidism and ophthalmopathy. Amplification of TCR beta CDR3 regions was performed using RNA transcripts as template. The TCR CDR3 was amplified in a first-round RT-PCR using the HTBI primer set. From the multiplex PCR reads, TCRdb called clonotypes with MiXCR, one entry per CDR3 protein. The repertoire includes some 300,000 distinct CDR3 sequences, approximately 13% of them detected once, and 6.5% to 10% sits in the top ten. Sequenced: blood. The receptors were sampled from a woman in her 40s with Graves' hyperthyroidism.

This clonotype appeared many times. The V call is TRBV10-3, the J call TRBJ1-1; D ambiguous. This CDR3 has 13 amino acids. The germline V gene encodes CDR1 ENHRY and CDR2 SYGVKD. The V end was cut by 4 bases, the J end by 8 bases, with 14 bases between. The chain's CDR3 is CAISGRGPQEAFF. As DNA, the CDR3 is TGTGCCATCAGTGGACGTGGGCCACAAGAAGCTTTCTTT.

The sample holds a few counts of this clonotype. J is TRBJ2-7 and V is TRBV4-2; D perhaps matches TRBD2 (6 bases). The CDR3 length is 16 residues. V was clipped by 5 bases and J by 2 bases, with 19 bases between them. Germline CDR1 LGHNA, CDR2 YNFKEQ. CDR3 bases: TGTGCCAGCAGCGTAAGCCCTATAGCGGCAACCTACGAGCAGTACTTC. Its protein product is CASSVSPIAATYEQYF.

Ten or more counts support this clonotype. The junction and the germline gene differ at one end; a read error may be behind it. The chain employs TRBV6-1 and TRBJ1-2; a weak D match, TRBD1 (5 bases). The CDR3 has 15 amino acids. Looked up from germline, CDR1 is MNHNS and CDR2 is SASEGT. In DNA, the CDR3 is TGCTTGACAGCGGGTAAAATCGGATCTAACTATGGCTACACCTTC. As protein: CLTAGKIGSNYGYTF.

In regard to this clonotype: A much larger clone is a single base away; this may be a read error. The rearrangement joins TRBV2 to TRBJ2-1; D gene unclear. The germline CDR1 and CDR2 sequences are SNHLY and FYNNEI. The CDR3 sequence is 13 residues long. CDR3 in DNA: TGTGCCAGCAGTGTTTGGTCCTACAATGAGCAGTCCTTC. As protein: CASSVWSYNEQSF.

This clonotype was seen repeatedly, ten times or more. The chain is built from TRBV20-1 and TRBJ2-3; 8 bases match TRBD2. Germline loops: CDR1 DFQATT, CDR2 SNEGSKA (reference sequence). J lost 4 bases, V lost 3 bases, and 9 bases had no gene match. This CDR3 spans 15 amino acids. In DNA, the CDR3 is TGCAGTGCTAGGGGGAGCGGGAGTTTGCCAGATACGCAGTATTTT. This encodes CSARGSGSLPDTQYF.

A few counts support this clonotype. CDR3 nucleotide sequence: TGTGCCAGCAGTGACGGCGGTAGCACAGATACGCAGTATTTT. It is translated as CASSDGGSTDTQYF. The genes are TRBV6-1 and TRBJ2-3; D unclear. CDR3 length: 14 amino acids. Trimming removed 3 bases from V and 0 bases from J, with 7 bases in between. CDR1 is MNHNS and CDR2 is SASEGT in the germline V gene.

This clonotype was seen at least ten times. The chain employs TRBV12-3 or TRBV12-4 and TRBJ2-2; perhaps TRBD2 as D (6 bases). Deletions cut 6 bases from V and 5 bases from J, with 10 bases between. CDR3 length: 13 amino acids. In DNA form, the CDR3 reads TGTGCCAGCAGAACCCGGGGGACCGGGGAGCTGTTTTTT. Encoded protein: CASRTRGTGELFF.

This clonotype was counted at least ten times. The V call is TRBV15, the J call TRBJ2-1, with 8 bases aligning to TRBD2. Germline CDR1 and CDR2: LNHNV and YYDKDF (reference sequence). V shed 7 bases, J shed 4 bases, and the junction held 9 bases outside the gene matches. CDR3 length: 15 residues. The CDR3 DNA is TGTGCCACCAACCCGGGACTAGATCATTACAATGAGCAGTTCTTC. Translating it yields CATNPGLDHYNEQFF.

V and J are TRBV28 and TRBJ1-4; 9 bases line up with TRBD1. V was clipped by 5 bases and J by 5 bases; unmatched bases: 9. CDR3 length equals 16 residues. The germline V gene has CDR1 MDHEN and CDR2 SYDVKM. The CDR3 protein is CASSAPGTGYNEKLFF. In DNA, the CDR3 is TGTGCCAGCAGTGCGCCTGGGACAGGGTACAATGAAAAACTGTTTTTT.

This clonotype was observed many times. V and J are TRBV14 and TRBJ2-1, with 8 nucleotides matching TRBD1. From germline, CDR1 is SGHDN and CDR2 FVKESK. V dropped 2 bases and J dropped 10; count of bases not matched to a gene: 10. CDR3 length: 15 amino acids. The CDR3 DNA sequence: TGTGCCAGCAGCCAACGCCGGACAGGGCTGGGGGAGCAGTTCTTC. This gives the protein CASSQRRTGLGEQFF.

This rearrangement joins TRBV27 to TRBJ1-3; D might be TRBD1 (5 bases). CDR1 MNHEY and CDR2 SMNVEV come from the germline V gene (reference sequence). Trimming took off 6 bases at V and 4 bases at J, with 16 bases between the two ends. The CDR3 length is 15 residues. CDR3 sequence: CASSRGPSGGNTIYF. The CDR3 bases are TGTGCCAGCAGCCGGGGACCTTCGGGGGGAAACACCATATATTTT.

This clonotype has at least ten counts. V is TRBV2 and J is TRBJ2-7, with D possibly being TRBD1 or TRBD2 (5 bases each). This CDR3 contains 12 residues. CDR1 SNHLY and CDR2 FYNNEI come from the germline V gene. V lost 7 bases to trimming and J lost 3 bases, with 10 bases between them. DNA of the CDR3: TGTGCCAGCATAGGGGCGGGCTACGAGCAGTACTTC. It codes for CASIGAGYEQYF.

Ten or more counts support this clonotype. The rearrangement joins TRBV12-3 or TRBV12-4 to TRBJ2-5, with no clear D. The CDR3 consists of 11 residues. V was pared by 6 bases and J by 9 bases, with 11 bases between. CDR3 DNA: TGTGCCAGCAGCCCAGGTTGGGCCCAGTACTTC. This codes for CASSPGWAQYF.

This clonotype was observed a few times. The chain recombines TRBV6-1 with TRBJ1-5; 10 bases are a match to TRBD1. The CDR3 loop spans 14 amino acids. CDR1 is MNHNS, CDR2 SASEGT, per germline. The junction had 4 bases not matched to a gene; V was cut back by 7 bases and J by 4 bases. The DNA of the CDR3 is TGTGCCAGCAAGGGGACAGGGGTAAATCAGCCCCAGCATTTT. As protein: CASKGTGVNQPQHF.

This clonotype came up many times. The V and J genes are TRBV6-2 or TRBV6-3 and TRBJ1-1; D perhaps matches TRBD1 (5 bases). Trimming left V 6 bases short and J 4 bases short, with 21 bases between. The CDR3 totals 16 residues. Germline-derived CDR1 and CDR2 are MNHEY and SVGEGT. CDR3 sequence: CASRDRGLDVPTEAFF. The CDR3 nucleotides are TGTGCCAGCAGAGACAGAGGATTGGACGTACCCACTGAAGCTTTCTTT.

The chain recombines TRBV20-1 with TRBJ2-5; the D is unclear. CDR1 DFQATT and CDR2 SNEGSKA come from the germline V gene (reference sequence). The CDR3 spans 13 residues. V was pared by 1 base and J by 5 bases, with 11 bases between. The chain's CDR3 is CSARGASRETQYF. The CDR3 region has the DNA TGCAGTGCTAGAGGGGCCAGTAGGGAGACCCAGTACTTC.

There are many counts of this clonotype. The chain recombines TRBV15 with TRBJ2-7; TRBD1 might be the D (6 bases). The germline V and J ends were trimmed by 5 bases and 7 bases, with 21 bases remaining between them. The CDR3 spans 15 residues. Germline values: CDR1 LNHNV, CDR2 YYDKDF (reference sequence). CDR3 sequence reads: CATSGGQAGLREQYF. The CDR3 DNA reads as TGTGCCACCAGCGGGGGACAAGCTGGGTTACGGGAGCAGTACTTC.

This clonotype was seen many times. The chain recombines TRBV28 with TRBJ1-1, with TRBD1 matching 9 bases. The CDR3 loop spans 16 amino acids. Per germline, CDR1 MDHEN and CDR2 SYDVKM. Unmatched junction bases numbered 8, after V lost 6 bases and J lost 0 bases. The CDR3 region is CASRGQGNILNTEAFF. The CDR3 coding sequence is TGTGCCAGCAGGGGACAGGGAAATATCTTGAACACTGAAGCTTTCTTT.

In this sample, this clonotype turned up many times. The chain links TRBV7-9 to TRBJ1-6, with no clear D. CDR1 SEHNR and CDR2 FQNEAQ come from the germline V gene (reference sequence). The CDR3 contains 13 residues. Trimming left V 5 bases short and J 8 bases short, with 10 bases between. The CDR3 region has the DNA TGTGCCAGCAGCCTCAACCGGGATTCACCCCTCCACTTT. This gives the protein CASSLNRDSPLHF. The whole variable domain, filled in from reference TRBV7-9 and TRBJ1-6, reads DTGVSQNPRHKITKRGQNVTFRCDPISEHNRLYWYRQTLGQGPEFLTYFQNEAQLEKSRLLSDRFSAERPKGSFSTLEIQRTEQGDSAMYLCASSLNRDSPLHFGNGTRLTVT.

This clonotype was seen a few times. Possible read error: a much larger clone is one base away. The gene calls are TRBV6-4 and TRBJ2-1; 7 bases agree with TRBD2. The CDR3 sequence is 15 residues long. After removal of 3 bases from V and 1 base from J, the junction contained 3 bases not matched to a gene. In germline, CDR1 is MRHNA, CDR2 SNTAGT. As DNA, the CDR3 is TGTGCCAGCAGTGAAGAACTAGCGTCCTACAATGAGCAGTTCTTC. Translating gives CASSEELASYNEQFF.

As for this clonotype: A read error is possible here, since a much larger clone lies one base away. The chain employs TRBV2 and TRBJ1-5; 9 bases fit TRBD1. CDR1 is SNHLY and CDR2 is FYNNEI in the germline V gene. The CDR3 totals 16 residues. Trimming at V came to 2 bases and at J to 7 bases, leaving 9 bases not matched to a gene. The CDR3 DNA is TGTGCCAGCAGTGAACGCGAGGGACAGGGATGCCAGCCCCAGCATTTT. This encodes CASSEREGQGCQPQHF.

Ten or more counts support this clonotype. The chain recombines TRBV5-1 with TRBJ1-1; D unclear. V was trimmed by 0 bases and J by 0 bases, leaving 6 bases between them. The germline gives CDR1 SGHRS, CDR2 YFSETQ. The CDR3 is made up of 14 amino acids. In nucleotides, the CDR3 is TGCGCCAGCAGCTTGGACGGATTGAACACTGAAGCTTTCTTT. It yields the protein CASSLDGLNTEAFF. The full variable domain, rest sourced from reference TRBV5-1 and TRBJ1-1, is KAGVTQTPRYLIKTRGQQVTLSCSPISGHRSVSWYQQTPGQGLQFLFEYFSETQRNKGNFPGRFSGRQFSNSRSEMNVSTLELGDSALYLCASSLDGLNTEAFFGQGTRLTVV.

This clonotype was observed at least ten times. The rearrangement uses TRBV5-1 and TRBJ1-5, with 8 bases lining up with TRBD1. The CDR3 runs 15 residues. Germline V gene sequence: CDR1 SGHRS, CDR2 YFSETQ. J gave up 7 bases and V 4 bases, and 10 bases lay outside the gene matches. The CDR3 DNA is TGCGCCAGCAGCCCTGGCAGGGGGCCTAAACAGCCCCAGCATTTT. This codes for CASSPGRGPKQPQHF.

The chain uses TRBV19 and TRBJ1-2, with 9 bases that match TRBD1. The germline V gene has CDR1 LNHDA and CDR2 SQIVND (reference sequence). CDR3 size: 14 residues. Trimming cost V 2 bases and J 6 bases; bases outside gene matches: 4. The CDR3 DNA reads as TGTGCCAGTAGTATATCCGGGACAGGGCATGGCTACACCTTC. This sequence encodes CASSISGTGHGYTF.

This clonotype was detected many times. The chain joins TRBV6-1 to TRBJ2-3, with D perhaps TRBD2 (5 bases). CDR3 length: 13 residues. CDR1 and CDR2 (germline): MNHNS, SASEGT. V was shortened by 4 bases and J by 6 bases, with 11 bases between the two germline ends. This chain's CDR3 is CASSATRRDTQYF. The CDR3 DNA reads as TGTGCCAGCAGTGCGACTCGGAGGGATACGCAGTATTTT.

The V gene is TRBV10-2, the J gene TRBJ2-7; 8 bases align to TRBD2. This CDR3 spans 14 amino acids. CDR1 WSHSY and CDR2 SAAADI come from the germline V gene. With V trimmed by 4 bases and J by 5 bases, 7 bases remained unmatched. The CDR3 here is CASSGSGGRNEQYF. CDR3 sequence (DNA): TGCGCCAGCAGTGGGAGCGGGGGCAGGAACGAGCAGTACTTC.

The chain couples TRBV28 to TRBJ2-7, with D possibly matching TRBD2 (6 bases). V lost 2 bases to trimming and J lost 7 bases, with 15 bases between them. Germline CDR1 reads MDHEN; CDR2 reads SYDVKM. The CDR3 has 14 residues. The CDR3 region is CASSLPQIGGEQYF. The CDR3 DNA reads TGTGCCAGCAGTTTACCCCAGATTGGGGGGGAGCAGTACTTC.

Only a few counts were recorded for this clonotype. In nucleotides, the CDR3 is TGTGCCAGCAGCTTAACGGTCAGGCAGCCCAATCAGCCCCAGCATTTT. Amino acids: CASSLTVRQPNQPQHF. The V call is TRBV7-3, the J call TRBJ1-5; D is ambiguous. The ends were cut back, 0 bases at V and 3 bases at J, with 12 bases in the middle. Germline V gives CDR1 SGHTA, CDR2 FQGTGA. The CDR3 length is 16 residues.

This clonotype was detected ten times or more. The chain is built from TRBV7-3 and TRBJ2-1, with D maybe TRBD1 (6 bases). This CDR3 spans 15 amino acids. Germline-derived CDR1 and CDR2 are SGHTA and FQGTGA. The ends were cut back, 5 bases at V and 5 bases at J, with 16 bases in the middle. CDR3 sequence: CASSPQSGQHNEQFF. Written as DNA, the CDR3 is TGTGCCAGCAGCCCTCAATCGGGACAACACAATGAGCAGTTCTTC.

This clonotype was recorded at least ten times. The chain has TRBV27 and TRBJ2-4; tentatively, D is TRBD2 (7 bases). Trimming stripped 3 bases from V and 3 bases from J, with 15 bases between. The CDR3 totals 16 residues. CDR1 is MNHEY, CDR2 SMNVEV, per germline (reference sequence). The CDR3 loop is CASSFRPGGIKNIQYF. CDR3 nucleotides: TGTGCCAGCAGTTTCCGTCCGGGGGGCATCAAAAACATTCAGTACTTC.